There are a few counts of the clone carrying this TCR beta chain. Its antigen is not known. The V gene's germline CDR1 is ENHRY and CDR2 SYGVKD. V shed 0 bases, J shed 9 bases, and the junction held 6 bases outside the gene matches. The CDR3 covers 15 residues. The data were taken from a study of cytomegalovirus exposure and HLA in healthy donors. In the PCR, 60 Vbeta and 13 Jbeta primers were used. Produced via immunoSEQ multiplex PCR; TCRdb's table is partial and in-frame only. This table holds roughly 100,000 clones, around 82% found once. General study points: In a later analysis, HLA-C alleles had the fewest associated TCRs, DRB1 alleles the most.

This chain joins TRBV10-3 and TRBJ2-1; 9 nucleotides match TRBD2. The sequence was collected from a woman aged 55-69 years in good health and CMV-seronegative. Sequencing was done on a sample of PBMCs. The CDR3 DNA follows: TGTGCCATCAGTGAGTCGCTAGCGGGAAGGGGTGAGCAGTTCTTC. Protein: CAISESLAGRGEQFF.